This TCR beta chain was documented in a study of regulatory T cells in long-lasting Graves disease. Overall study context: With positive TSH receptor antibodies and over 5 years of antithyroid drugs, Graves' disease was considered persistent.

Whole-study results and caveats: Persistent disease preferred TRBV28, TRBJ1-2 and TRBJ2-5. Between persistent patients, 2,500 to 3,500 public clonotypes were shared, exceeding the approximately 940 shared between new patients.

Stated time point: persistent/refractory GD, antithyroid drugs over 5 years with positive TRAb. From RNA extracted from PBMCs, the TCR library was made. The CDR3 is made up of 12 amino acids. The germline V and J ends were trimmed by 8 bases and 3 bases, with 14 bases remaining between them. CDR1 and CDR2 from the germline V gene are SQVTM and ANQGSEA. CDR3 regions were amplified by Arm-PCR using iRepertoire HTBI primers to build TCR beta libraries. TCRdb used MiXCR to reprocess the multiplex PCR reads, holding one entry per CDR3 protein. The table shows hundreds of thousands of distinct CDR3 sequences, with about 22% occurring only once. With respect to this clonotype: Antigen unknown. This may be a read error: a much more frequent sequence differs by one nucleotide.

This TCR was recovered from a female donor with Graves disease. The chain joins TRBV29-1 to TRBJ2-7; D tentatively reads TRBD1 or TRBD2 (5 bases each). This material consisted of peripheral blood mononuclear cells (PBMCs), taken when the disease was refractory, from a patient treated with antithyroid drugs. The CDR3 region is CSTRDAFYEQYF. DNA of the CDR3: TGCAGCACCCGGGACGCTTTCTACGAGCAGTACTTC.